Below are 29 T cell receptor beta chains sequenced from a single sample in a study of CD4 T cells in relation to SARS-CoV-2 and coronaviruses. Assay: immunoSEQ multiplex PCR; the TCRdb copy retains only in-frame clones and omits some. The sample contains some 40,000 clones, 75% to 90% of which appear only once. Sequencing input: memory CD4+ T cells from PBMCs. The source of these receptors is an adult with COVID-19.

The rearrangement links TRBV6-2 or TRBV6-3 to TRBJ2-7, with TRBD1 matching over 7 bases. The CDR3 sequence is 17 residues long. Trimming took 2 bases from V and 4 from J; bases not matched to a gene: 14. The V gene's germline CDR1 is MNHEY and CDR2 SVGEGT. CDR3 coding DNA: TGTGCCAGCAGTTACACGACAGGGCGCGGACTTCTATACGAGCAGTACTTC. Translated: CASSYTTGRGLLYEQYF.

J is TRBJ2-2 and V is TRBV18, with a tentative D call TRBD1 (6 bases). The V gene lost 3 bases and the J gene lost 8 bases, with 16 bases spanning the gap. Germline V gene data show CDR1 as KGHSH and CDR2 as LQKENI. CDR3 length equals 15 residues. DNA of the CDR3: TGTGCCAGCTCACCGACCACAGGGCACAGTGGGGAGCTGTTTTTT. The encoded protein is CASSPTTGHSGELFF.

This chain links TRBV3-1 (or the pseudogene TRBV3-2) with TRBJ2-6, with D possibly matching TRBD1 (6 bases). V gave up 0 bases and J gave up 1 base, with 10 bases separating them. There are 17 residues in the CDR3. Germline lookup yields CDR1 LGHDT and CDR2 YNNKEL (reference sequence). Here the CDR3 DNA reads TGTGCCAGCAGCCAAGACTACACAGGGTCTGGGGCCAACGTCCTGACTTTC. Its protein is CASSQDYTGSGANVLTF.

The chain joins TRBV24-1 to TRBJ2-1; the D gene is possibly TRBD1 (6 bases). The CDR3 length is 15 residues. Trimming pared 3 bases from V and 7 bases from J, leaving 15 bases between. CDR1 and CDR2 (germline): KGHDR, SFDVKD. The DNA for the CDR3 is TGTGCCACCAGTGATCCGGCGACAGGTGAGAATGAGCAGTTCTTC. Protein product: CATSDPATGENEQFF.

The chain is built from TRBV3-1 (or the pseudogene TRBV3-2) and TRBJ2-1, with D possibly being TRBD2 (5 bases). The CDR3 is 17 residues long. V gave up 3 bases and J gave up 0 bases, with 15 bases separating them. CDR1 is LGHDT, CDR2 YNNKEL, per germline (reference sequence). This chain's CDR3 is CASSQTRRVSSYNEQFF. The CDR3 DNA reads TGTGCCAGCAGCCAGACACGGCGGGTGAGCTCCTACAATGAGCAGTTCTTC.

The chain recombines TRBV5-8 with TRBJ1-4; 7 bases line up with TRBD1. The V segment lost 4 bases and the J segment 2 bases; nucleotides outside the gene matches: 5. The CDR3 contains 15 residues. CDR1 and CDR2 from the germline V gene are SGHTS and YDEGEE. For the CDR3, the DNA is TGTGCCAGCAGCACTTTACAGGGGACTAATGAAAAACTGTTTTTT. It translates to CASSTLQGTNEKLFF.

In DNA, the CDR3 is TGTGCCAGTAGTCAACAGAGCTCCTATAATTCACCCCTCCACTTT. It specifies CASSQQSSYNSPLHF. The chain is built from TRBV19 and TRBJ1-6, with no clear D. Between the trimmed V and J ends, which lost 5 bases and 0 bases, there was a span of 8 bases. Looked up from germline, CDR1 is LNHDA and CDR2 is SQIVND (reference sequence). The CDR3 is 15 amino acids.

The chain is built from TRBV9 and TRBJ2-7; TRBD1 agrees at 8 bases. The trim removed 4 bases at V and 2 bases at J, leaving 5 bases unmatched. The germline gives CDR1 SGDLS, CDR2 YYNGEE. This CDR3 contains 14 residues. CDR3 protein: CASSPRTGTYEQYF. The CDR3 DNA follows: TGTGCCAGCAGCCCCCGGACAGGGACCTACGAGCAGTACTTC.

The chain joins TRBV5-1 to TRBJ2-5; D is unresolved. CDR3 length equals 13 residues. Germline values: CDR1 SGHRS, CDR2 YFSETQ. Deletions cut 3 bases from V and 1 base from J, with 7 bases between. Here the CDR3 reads CASSSGSQETQYF. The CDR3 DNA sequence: TGCGCCAGCAGCTCCGGGTCCCAAGAGACCCAGTACTTC.

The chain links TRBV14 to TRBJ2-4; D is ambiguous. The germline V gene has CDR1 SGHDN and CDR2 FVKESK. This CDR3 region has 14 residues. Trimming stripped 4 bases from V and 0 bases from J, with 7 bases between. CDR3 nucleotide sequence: TGTGCCAGCAGCCGGGAACCAGCCAAAAACATTCAGTACTTC. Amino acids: CASSREPAKNIQYF.

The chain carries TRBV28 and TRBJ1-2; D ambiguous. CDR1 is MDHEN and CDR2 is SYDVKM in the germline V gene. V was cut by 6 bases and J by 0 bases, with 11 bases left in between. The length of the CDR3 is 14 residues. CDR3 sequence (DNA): TGTGCCAGCAGCCTAGATTATTCTAACTATGGCTACACCTTC. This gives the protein CASSLDYSNYGYTF.

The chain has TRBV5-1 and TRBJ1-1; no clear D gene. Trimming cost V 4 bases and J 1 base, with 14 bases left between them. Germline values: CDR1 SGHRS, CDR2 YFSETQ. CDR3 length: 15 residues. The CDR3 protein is CASSPYYDQNTEAFF. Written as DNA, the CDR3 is TGCGCCAGCAGCCCCTATTATGACCAGAACACTGAAGCTTTCTTT.

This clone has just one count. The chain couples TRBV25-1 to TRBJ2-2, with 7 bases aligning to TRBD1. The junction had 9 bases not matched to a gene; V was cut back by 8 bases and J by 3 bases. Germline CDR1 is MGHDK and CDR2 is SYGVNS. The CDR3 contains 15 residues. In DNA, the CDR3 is TGTGCCAGCGAAAACCTAGGGACAGACACCGGGGAGCTGTTTTTT. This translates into CASENLGTDTGELFF.

Here the CDR3 reads CASSVGTGGETQYF. CDR3 coding DNA: TGTGCCAGTAGCGTTGGGACAGGGGGAGAGACCCAGTACTTC. The chain links TRBV19 to TRBJ2-5; 11 nucleotides align to TRBD1. Germline lookup yields CDR1 LNHDA and CDR2 SQIVND (reference sequence). The CDR3 covers 14 residues. V shed 6 bases, J shed 4 bases, and the junction held 4 bases outside the gene matches.

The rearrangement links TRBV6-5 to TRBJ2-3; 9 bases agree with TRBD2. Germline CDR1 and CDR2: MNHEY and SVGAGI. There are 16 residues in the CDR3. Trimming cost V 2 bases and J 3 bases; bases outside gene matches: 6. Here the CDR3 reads CASSYEAGGPTDTQYF. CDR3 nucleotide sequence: TGTGCCAGCAGTTACGAGGCGGGAGGGCCGACAGATACGCAGTATTTT.

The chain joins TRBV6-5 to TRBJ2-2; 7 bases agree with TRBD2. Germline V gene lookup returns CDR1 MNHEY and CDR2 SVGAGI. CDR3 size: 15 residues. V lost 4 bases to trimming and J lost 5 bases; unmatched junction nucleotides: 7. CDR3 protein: CASSSRSGKTGELFF. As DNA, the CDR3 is TGTGCCAGCAGTTCCCGAAGCGGGAAGACCGGGGAGCTGTTTTTT.

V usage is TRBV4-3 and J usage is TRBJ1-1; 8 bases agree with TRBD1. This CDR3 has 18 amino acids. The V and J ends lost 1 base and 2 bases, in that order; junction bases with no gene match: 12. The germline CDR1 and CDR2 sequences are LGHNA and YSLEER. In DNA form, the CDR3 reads TGCGCCAGCAGCCAAGGCCTTGCAGGGGGCGAGGGAAACACTGAAGCTTTCTTT. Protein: CASSQGLAGGEGNTEAFF.

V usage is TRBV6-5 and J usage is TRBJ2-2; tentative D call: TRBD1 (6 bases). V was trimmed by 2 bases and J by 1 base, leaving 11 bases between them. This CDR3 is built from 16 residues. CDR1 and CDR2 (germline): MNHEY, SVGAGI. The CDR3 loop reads CASSYQTGRNTGELFF. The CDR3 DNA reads TGTGCCAGCAGTTACCAGACAGGAAGGAACACCGGGGAGCTGTTTTTT.

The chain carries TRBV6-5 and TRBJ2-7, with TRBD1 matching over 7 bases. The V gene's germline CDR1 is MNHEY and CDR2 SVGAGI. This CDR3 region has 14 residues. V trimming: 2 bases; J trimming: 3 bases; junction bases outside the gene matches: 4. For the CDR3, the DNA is TGTGCCAGCAGTTACGGGGCAGGGGGCTACGAGCAGTACTTC. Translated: CASSYGAGGYEQYF.

CDR3 in DNA: TGTGCCAGCAGCAAATCCCTGTCGGGCTGTGAGCAGTTCTTC. This codes for CASSKSLSGCEQFF. The chain uses TRBV21-1 and TRBJ2-1. TRBV21-1 counts as a pseudogene. The CDR3 spans 14 residues.

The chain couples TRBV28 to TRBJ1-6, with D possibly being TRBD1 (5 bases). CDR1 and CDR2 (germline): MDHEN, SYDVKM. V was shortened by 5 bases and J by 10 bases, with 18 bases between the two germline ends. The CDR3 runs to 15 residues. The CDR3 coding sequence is TGTGCCAGCAGTGTGGGGGGAGCCCGTCAATCACCCCTCCACTTT. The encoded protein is CASSVGGARQSPLHF.

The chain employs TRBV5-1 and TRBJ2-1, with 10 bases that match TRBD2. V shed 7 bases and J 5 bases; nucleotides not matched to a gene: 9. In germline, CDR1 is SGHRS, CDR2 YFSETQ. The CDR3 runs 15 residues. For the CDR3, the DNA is TGCGCCAGCCTTCCGGCACTAGCGGGAAACAATGAGCAGTTCTTC. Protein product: CASLPALAGNNEQFF.

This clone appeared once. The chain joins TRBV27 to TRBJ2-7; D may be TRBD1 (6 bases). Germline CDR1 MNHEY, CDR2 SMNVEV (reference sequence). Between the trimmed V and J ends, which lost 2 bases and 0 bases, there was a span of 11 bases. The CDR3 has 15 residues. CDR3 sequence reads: CASSLGQKSSYEQYF. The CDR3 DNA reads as TGTGCCAGCAGTTTAGGACAGAAGAGCTCCTACGAGCAGTACTTC.

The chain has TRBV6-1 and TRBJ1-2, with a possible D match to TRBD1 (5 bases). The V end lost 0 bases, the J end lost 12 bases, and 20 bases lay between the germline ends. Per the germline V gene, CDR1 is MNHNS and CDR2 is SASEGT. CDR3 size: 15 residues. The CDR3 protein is CASSEALEWGTHDTF. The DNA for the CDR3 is TGTGCCAGCAGTGAAGCACTTGAGTGGGGGACCCACGACACCTTC.

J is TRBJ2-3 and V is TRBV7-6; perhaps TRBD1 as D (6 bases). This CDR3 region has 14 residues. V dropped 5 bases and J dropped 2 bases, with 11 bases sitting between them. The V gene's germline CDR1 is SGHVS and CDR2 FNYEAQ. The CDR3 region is CASSRGQNTDTQYF. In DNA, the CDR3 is TGTGCCAGCAGCCGCGGACAGAACACAGATACGCAGTATTTT.

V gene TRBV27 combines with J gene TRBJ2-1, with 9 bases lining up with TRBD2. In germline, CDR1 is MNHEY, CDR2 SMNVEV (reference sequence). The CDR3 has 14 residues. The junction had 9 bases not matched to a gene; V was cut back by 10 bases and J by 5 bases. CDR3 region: CATTATSGNNEQFF. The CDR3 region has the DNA TGTGCCACGACGGCGACTAGCGGTAACAATGAGCAGTTCTTC.

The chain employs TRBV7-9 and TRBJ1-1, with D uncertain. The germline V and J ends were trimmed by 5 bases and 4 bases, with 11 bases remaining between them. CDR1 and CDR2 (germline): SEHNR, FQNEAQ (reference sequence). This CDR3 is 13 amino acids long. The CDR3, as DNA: TGTGCCAGCAGCCTTAACCCGGGCACTGAAGCTTTCTTT. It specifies CASSLNPGTEAFF.

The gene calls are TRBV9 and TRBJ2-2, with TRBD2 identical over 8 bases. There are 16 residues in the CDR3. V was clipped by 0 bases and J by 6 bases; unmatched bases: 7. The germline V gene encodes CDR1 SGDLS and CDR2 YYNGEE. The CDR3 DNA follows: TGTGCCAGCAGCGTAGAGCCAGCGGGAGCCGCCGGGGAGCTGTTTTTT. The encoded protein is CASSVEPAGAAGELFF.

CDR3 sequence: CASSIAPRSSGELFF. The DNA for the CDR3 is TGCGCCAGCAGCATTGCCCCTAGGAGTTCCGGGGAGCTGTTTTTT. The gene calls are TRBV5-1 and TRBJ2-2; D gene uncertain. The V end was cut by 4 bases, the J end by 6 bases, with 16 bases between. CDR3 length equals 15 residues. Looked up from germline, CDR1 is SGHRS and CDR2 is YFSETQ.